The 13 T cell receptor beta chains given below trace back to one sample, sequenced in a study of blood T cell repertoires in COVID-19. The table came from immunoSEQ multiplex PCR; TCRdb's copy has only in-frame clones and leaves some out. The sample has 99,000 or so clones, around 81% seen once. Sequenced: peripheral blood. These receptors came from a man older than 75 with acute or convalescent COVID-19.

This clone was recorded once. J is TRBJ2-7 and V is TRBV5-6; TRBD2 agrees at 9 bases. The ends lost 3 bases at V and 6 bases at J; junction bases unmatched: 13. The CDR3 runs to 16 residues. Germline CDR1 is SGHDT and CDR2 is YYEEEE. The CDR3 DNA follows: TGTGCCAGCAGCTGGCTCCCTACGCGGGAGGGAAGCGAGCAGTACTTC. It is translated as CASSWLPTREGSEQYF.

The chain has TRBV5-4 and TRBJ1-3; no firm D call. V lost 0 bases to trimming and J lost 0 bases, with 13 bases between them. This CDR3 region has 17 residues. Germline V gene sequence: CDR1 SGHNT, CDR2 YYREEE (reference sequence). CDR3 bases: TGTGCCAGCAGCTTGGGTGGCCCGAGGAGCTCTGGAAACACCATATATTTT. Protein product: CASSLGGPRSSGNTIYF.

This clone was found a few times. The chain has TRBV30 and TRBJ1-5, with TRBD1 matching 9 bases. There are 15 residues in the CDR3. Germline CDR1 reads GTSNPN; CDR2 reads SVGIG (reference sequence). V shed 3 bases and J 7 bases; nucleotides not matched to a gene: 10. The CDR3 coding sequence is TGTGCCTGGAGCAATGAGAGGACAGGGGAACAGCCCCAGCATTTT. Its translation: CAWSNERTGEQPQHF.

V and J are TRBV15 and TRBJ2-1; D might be TRBD2 (6 bases). V was pared by 2 bases and J by 2 bases, with 10 bases between. Germline V gene data show CDR1 as LNHNV and CDR2 as YYDKDF (reference sequence). The CDR3 consists of 15 residues. The DNA of the CDR3 is TGTGCCACCAGCAGAAGATCGGGAGCCTACAATGAGCAGTTCTTC. Its protein product is CATSRRSGAYNEQFF.

This clone was counted a few times. CDR3 sequence: CASSPPRGLNTEAFF. The DNA of the CDR3 is TGTGCCAGCTCACCACCCAGGGGGCTGAACACTGAAGCTTTCTTT. This chain uses TRBV18 with TRBJ1-1; 8 bases are a match to TRBD1. CDR3 length equals 15 residues. The V gene's germline CDR1 is KGHSH and CDR2 LQKENI. V lost 0 bases, J lost 0 bases, and 0 bases stayed unmatched.

The chain is built from TRBV5-1 and TRBJ1-2; 11 positions agree with TRBD1. The CDR3 is 15 amino acids. Germline V lookup: CDR1 SGHRS, CDR2 YFSETQ. Trimming removed 3 bases from V and 3 bases from J; junction bases left unmatched: 4. The CDR3 sequence: CASSSTGQGDYGYTF. The CDR3 DNA is TGCGCCAGCAGCTCGACGGGACAGGGGGACTATGGCTACACCTTC.

The genes are TRBV9 and TRBJ2-7; the D is unclear. Trimming removed 0 bases at V and 0 bases at J, with 7 bases between. The germline CDR1 and CDR2 sequences are SGDLS and YYNGEE. CDR3 length equals 14 residues. The CDR3 sequence: CASSVVGSSYEQYF. The CDR3, as DNA: TGTGCCAGCAGCGTAGTCGGTAGCTCCTACGAGCAGTACTTC. Full variable domain (remainder filled in from reference TRBV9 and TRBJ2-7): DSGVTQTPKHLITATGQRVTLRCSPRSGDLSVYWYQQSLDQGLQFLIQYYNGEERAKGNILERFSAQQFPDLHSELNLSSLELGDSALYFCASSVVGSSYEQYFGPGTRLTVT.

The V gene is TRBV30, the J gene TRBJ1-1; 8 nucleotides agree with TRBD1. With V trimmed by 5 bases and J by 9 bases, 8 bases remained unmatched. CDR1 is GTSNPN, CDR2 SVGIG, per germline (reference sequence). This CDR3 comprises 12 residues. CDR3 amino acids: CAWGLDRAKAFF. DNA for the CDR3: TGTGCCTGGGGCTTGGACAGGGCTAAAGCTTTCTTT.

The chain uses TRBV6-5 and TRBJ1-2; possible D gene TRBD1, 6 bases. The length of the CDR3 is 14 residues. Germline V gene lookup returns CDR1 MNHEY and CDR2 SVGAGI. The V gene lost 7 bases and the J gene lost 2 bases, with 14 bases spanning the gap. The CDR3, as DNA: TGTGCCAGCACTCGGACAGCCCAAAACTATGGCTACACCTTC. It codes for CASTRTAQNYGYTF.

The chain links TRBV28 to TRBJ1-1; TRBD1 matches at 7 bases. CDR1 is MDHEN, CDR2 SYDVKM, per germline. The CDR3 spans 14 residues. Trimming cost V 7 bases and J 0 bases; bases outside gene matches: 5. Here the CDR3 reads CASIGGSMNTEAFF. The CDR3 DNA is TGTGCCAGCATAGGGGGCAGCATGAACACTGAAGCTTTCTTT.

The V gene is TRBV29-1, the J gene TRBJ1-2; D possibly corresponds to TRBD1 (6 bases). This CDR3 is 11 amino acids long. Per germline, CDR1 SQVTM and CDR2 ANQGSEA. Trimming shortened V by 4 bases and J by 5 bases, and 8 bases separated the two germline ends. The CDR3 reads CSVGDTYGYTF. For the CDR3, the DNA is TGCAGCGTTGGGGACACTTATGGCTACACCTTC.

The chain uses TRBV2 and TRBJ1-5; D is unclear. The CDR3 has 14 amino acids. CDR1 and CDR2 from the germline V gene are SNHLY and FYNNEI. V dropped 7 bases and J dropped 2 bases, with 12 bases sitting between them. This CDR3 is CASKEGEGNQPQHF. In DNA form, the CDR3 reads TGTGCCAGCAAAGAGGGCGAAGGCAATCAGCCCCAGCATTTT.

The V call is TRBV5-1, the J call TRBJ2-2; TRBD1 matches at 9 bases. V gave up 5 bases and J gave up 3 bases; unmatched junction bases: 5. Per the germline V gene, CDR1 is SGHRS and CDR2 is YFSETQ. CDR3 length: 15 residues. CDR3 in amino acids: CASRSGQGDTGELFF. In DNA, the CDR3 is TGCGCCAGCAGATCGGGACAGGGTGACACCGGGGAGCTGTTTTTT.